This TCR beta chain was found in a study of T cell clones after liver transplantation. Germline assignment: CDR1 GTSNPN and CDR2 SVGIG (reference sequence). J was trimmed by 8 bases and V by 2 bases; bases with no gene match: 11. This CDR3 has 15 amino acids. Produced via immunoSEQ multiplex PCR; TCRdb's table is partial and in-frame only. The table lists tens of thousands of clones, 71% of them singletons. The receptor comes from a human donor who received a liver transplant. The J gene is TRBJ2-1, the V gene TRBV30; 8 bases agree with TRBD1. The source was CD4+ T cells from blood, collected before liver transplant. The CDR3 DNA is TGTGCCTGGAGTAGAGGGGGCAGGGGGCAGGATGAGCAGTTCTTC. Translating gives CAWSRGGRGQDEQFF.